The next 27 T cell receptor beta chains were all read from a single sample in a study of T cell changes during pregnancy in multiple sclerosis. Assay used: immunoSEQ multiplex PCR; TCRdb lists only in-frame clones, some missing. The sample lists 90,000 to 100,000 clones, roughly 90% occurring once. This material consisted of peripheral blood, taken in the first trimester of pregnancy. The receptors originated from a female donor with multiple sclerosis, enrolled in a pregnancy study.

The genes are TRBV7-6 and TRBJ2-1; the match to TRBD2 covers 14 bases. Per germline, CDR1 SGHVS and CDR2 FNYEAQ. There are 16 residues in the CDR3. Losses at the gene ends were 5 bases for V and 7 bases for J; bases not matched to a gene: 7. Written as DNA, the CDR3 is TGTGCCAGCAGCGCACCGGGACTAGCGGGAGTGAATGAGCAGTTCTTC. Translation: CASSAPGLAGVNEQFF.

The chain has TRBV19 and TRBJ1-2; 9 nucleotides line up with TRBD1. The CDR3 totals 14 residues. Germline V gene sequence: CDR1 LNHDA, CDR2 SQIVND (reference sequence). After removal of 4 bases from V and 4 bases from J, the junction contained 4 bases not matched to a gene. The CDR3 protein is CASSTPGQGYGYTF. The CDR3 nucleotides are TGTGCCAGTAGTACCCCGGGACAGGGCTATGGCTACACCTTC.

The chain combines TRBV2 with TRBJ2-3, with no clear D. Germline V gives CDR1 SNHLY, CDR2 FYNNEI. The CDR3 consists of 11 residues. V was cut by 6 bases and J by 9 bases, with 10 bases left in between. The DNA for the CDR3 is TGTGCCAGCAGGCCGACAAGCACGCAGTATTTT. It yields the protein CASRPTSTQYF.

The chain couples TRBV5-1 to TRBJ1-4; D may be TRBD1 (5 bases). The germline V gene encodes CDR1 SGHRS and CDR2 YFSETQ. The CDR3 totals 15 residues. V shed 4 bases and J shed 1 base, with 11 bases lying between them. This CDR3 reads CASSRFGGTNEKLFF. CDR3 sequence (DNA): TGCGCCAGCAGCCGTTTCGGGGGAACTAATGAAAAACTGTTTTTT.

V is TRBV28 and J is TRBJ2-7; D remains unclear. The CDR3 length is 13 residues. The V end lost 3 bases, the J end lost 0 bases, and 6 bases lay between the germline ends. In germline, CDR1 is MDHEN, CDR2 SYDVKM. In DNA form, the CDR3 reads TGTGCCAGCAGTTTTGGGCCCTCCTACGAGCAGTACTTC. Amino acid sequence: CASSFGPSYEQYF.

V is TRBV10-3 and J is TRBJ1-4; D is unresolved. The V end was cut by 10 bases, the J end by 8 bases, with 17 bases between. Germline CDR1 ENHRY, CDR2 SYGVKD. CDR3 length: 13 residues. The CDR3 coding sequence is TGTGCCACCGGCGATGACTCAGTCGAAAAACTGTTTTTT. Amino acids: CATGDDSVEKLFF.

This rearrangement joins TRBV2 to TRBJ2-7, with D possibly matching TRBD2 (6 bases). Trimming cost V 3 bases and J 4 bases, with 16 bases left between them. CDR3 length: 15 amino acids. Germline-derived CDR1 and CDR2 are SNHLY and FYNNEI. As DNA, the CDR3 is TGTGCCAGCAGTGACCGGGGGAGGTCCGTTTACGAGCAGTACTTC. It yields the protein CASSDRGRSVYEQYF.

V is TRBV11-2 and J is TRBJ2-1; the D gene is possibly TRBD1 (6 bases). The germline V and J ends were trimmed by 3 bases and 3 bases, with 12 bases remaining between them. Germline CDR1 and CDR2: SGHAT and FQNNGV. The CDR3 consists of 15 residues. The CDR3 DNA is TGTGCCAGCAGCTTCGACAGGCTGAACTACAATGAGCAGTTCTTC. Protein: CASSFDRLNYNEQFF.

This clone was observed a single time. The genes are TRBV30 and TRBJ2-7; D is perhaps TRBD1 (5 bases). With 4 bases removed from V and 6 bases from J, the gap between germline ends came to 10 bases. The CDR3 spans 11 residues. Germline V lookup: CDR1 GTSNPN, CDR2 SVGIG (reference sequence). Here the CDR3 reads CAWNKDTEQYF. CDR3 coding DNA: TGTGCCTGGAATAAGGACACCGAGCAGTACTTC.

CDR3 nucleotide sequence: TGCGCCAGCAGCCTTGTCGGAGAGGGTAGTCAGCCCCAGCATTTT. As protein: CASSLVGEGSQPQHF. V is TRBV5-1 and J is TRBJ1-5; D is unclear. V lost 4 bases to trimming and J lost 6 bases, with 17 bases between them. The CDR3 consists of 15 residues. CDR1 and CDR2 (germline): SGHRS, YFSETQ.

CDR3 bases: TGTGCCAGCAGTTCGAGGGGGCTGGGGGGCTACACCTTC. This encodes CASSSRGLGGYTF. The chain couples TRBV6-5 to TRBJ1-2; 7 nucleotides match TRBD1. J lost 8 bases, V lost 4 bases, and 7 bases had no gene match. The V gene's germline CDR1 is MNHEY and CDR2 SVGAGI. CDR3 length: 13 residues.

V is TRBV13 and J is TRBJ2-2; D is unresolved. The V gene lost 5 bases and the J gene lost 3 bases, with 22 bases spanning the gap. The CDR3 covers 18 residues. Germline V CDR1 and CDR2: PRHDT, FYEKMQ (reference sequence). The CDR3 DNA reads TGTGCCAGCAGCCCCCCCGGCCCCCTGATTGAGGACACCGGGGAGCTGTTTTTT. Translation: CASSPPGPLIEDTGELFF.

The gene calls are TRBV29-1 and TRBJ2-1; 9 bases align to TRBD2. V shed 5 bases and J 5 bases; nucleotides not matched to a gene: 4. The CDR3 is 13 residues long. The germline V gene has CDR1 SQVTM and CDR2 ANQGSEA. The CDR3 reads CSVPAGGHNEQFF. CDR3 nucleotide sequence: TGCAGCGTTCCAGCGGGAGGCCACAATGAGCAGTTCTTC.

This clone was observed once. The rearrangement uses TRBV28 and TRBJ2-3; TRBD2 matches at 9 bases. CDR1 is MDHEN and CDR2 is SYDVKM in the germline V gene. V shed 5 bases, J shed 4 bases, and the junction held 7 bases outside the gene matches. The CDR3 runs 15 residues. CDR3 DNA: TGTGCCAGCAGTCTGTTAGCGGGAGTGGCAGATACGCAGTATTTT. Translation gives CASSLLAGVADTQYF.

The rearrangement links TRBV28 to TRBJ1-2; 7 nucleotides agree with TRBD1. This CDR3 region has 14 residues. The junction had 8 bases not matched to a gene; V was cut back by 6 bases and J by 4 bases. Germline V CDR1 and CDR2: MDHEN, SYDVKM. The CDR3: CASRSTGTLYGYTF. Written as DNA, the CDR3 is TGTGCCAGCAGGTCGACAGGGACTCTCTATGGCTACACCTTC.

The chain employs TRBV5-1 and TRBJ2-7, with D perhaps TRBD1 (5 bases). The CDR3 consists of 14 residues. The V end was cut by 0 bases, the J end by 5 bases, with 12 bases between. Germline CDR1 SGHRS, CDR2 YFSETQ. The DNA for the CDR3 is TGCGCCAGCAGCTTGGCGTCAGGGTGGAACGAGCAGTACTTC. Its protein is CASSLASGWNEQYF. Complete variable domain (other parts from reference TRBV5-1 and TRBJ2-7): KAGVTQTPRYLIKTRGQQVTLSCSPISGHRSVSWYQQTPGQGLQFLFEYFSETQRNKGNFPGRFSGRQFSNSRSEMNVSTLELGDSALYLCASSLASGWNEQYFGPGTRLTVT.

This chain joins TRBV19 and TRBJ2-7, with 9 bases aligning to TRBD2. The CDR3 totals 14 residues. V dropped 5 bases and J dropped 7; count of bases not matched to a gene: 9. CDR1 LNHDA and CDR2 SQIVND come from the germline V gene (reference sequence). The CDR3, as DNA: TGTGCCAGTAGTCAGGCGGGAGGGCCGGGGGAGCAGTACTTC. Protein sequence: CASSQAGGPGEQYF.

V gene TRBV5-1 combines with J gene TRBJ2-5, with 7 bases aligning to TRBD2. The CDR3 has 16 amino acids. The V segment lost 7 bases and the J segment 5 bases; nucleotides outside the gene matches: 17. Germline lookup yields CDR1 SGHRS and CDR2 YFSETQ. The CDR3 bases are TGCGCCAGCGCCCCTTCTACTAGCGCGGGGAGGGAGACCCAGTACTTC. Its translation: CASAPSTSAGRETQYF.

The rearrangement links TRBV6-5 to TRBJ2-7; possibly TRBD2 for D (6 bases). Germline V gene data show CDR1 as MNHEY and CDR2 as SVGAGI. Trimming removed 5 bases at V and 3 bases at J, with 11 bases between. The CDR3 is made up of 13 amino acids. The CDR3 DNA follows: TGTGCCAGCAGTCCGGGACTTAACTACGAGCAGTACTTC. Its protein is CASSPGLNYEQYF.

J is TRBJ2-1 and V is TRBV28; D not resolved. The germline gives CDR1 MDHEN, CDR2 SYDVKM. The CDR3 contains 15 residues. The V end was cut by 2 bases, the J end by 4 bases, with 12 bases between. The CDR3 here is CASSLVRVGYNEQFF. CDR3 DNA: TGTGCCAGCAGTTTAGTCCGGGTGGGTTACAATGAGCAGTTCTTC.

V is TRBV4-3 and J is TRBJ2-7; 8 positions match TRBD2. In germline, CDR1 is LGHNA, CDR2 YSLEER. This CDR3 contains 16 residues. V shed 1 base and J 3 bases; nucleotides not matched to a gene: 8. The chain's CDR3 is CASSQVRSSGYYEQYF. In DNA form, the CDR3 reads TGCGCCAGCAGCCAAGTTCGGTCTAGCGGGTACTACGAGCAGTACTTC.

This chain connects TRBV4-1 to TRBJ1-1; unclear D gene. Germline CDR1 MGHRA, CDR2 YSYEKL. V lost 3 bases to trimming and J lost 4 bases, with 15 bases between them. The CDR3 contains 15 residues. The CDR3 reads CASSQEGPRGTEAFF. CDR3 sequence (DNA): TGCGCCAGCAGCCAGGAAGGCCCGCGGGGCACTGAAGCTTTCTTT.

The CDR3 loop reads CAWSARTGQPQHF. The CDR3 DNA reads TGTGCCTGGAGTGCCCGGACTGGTCAGCCCCAGCATTTT. The J gene is TRBJ1-5, the V gene TRBV30, with D uncertain. This CDR3 region has 13 residues. Trimming left V 1 base short and J 6 bases short, with 10 bases between. Per the germline V gene, CDR1 is GTSNPN and CDR2 is SVGIG (reference sequence).

The gene calls are TRBV12-5 and TRBJ2-7; D is unresolved. V dropped 5 bases and J dropped 2 bases, with 7 bases sitting between them. The V gene's germline CDR1 is LGHNT and CDR2 FRNRAP. The CDR3 is 12 residues long. The DNA of the CDR3 is TGTGCTAGTGGTGGCCGGGCCTACGAGCAGTACTTC. It codes for CASGGRAYEQYF. Based on the CDR3 plus reference TRBV12-5 and TRBJ2-7, the full variable domain is DARVTQTPRHKVTEMGQEVTMRCQPILGHNTVFWYRQTMMQGLELLAYFRNRAPLDDSGMPKDRFSAEMPDATLATLKIQPSEPRDSAVYFCASGGRAYEQYFGPGTRLTVT.

V is TRBV5-5 and J is TRBJ1-1; tentatively, D is TRBD1 (6 bases). V was trimmed by 0 bases and J by 5 bases, leaving 23 bases between them. CDR1 and CDR2 (germline): SGHKS, YYEKEE (reference sequence). The CDR3 consists of 18 residues. CDR3 region: CASSLGMGPTLTGTEAFF. The CDR3 nucleotides read TGTGCCAGCAGCTTGGGGATGGGACCCACCTTAACAGGGACTGAAGCTTTCTTT.

The V gene is TRBV5-1, the J gene TRBJ1-1; 7 bases line up with TRBD1. The CDR3 consists of 15 residues. V dropped 3 bases and J dropped 1; count of bases not matched to a gene: 6. CDR1 is SGHRS, CDR2 YFSETQ, per germline. CDR3 protein: CASSSWTGWNTEAFF. The DNA of the CDR3 is TGCGCCAGCAGCTCTTGGACAGGATGGAACACTGAAGCTTTCTTT.

The chain carries TRBV27 and TRBJ1-2, with a tentative D call TRBD1 (6 bases). V gave up 0 bases and J gave up 0 bases, with 8 bases separating them. CDR1 is MNHEY, CDR2 SMNVEV, per germline (reference sequence). The CDR3 is 15 residues long. DNA of the CDR3: TGTGCCAGCAGTTTATCGGCAGGGGCTAACTATGGCTACACCTTC. This translates into CASSLSAGANYGYTF.